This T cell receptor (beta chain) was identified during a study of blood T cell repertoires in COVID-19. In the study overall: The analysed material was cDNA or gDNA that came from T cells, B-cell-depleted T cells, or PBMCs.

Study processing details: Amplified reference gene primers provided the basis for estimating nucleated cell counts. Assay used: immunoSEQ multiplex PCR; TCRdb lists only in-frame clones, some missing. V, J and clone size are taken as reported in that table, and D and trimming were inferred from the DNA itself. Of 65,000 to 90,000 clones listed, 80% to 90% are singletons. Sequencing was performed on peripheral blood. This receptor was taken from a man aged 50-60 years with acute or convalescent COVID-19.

In DNA, the CDR3 is TGTGCCAGTATAGGGGCCCACCACCTCAATCAGCCCCAGCATTTT. Translated: CASIGAHHLNQPQHF. The V and J genes are TRBV19 and TRBJ1-5; D perhaps matches TRBD1 (5 bases). With 7 bases removed from V and 3 bases from J, the gap between germline ends came to 16 bases. CDR3 length: 15 amino acids. Per germline, CDR1 LNHDA and CDR2 SQIVND (reference sequence).